This TCR beta chain was identified during a study of cytomegalovirus exposure and HLA in healthy donors. From germline, CDR1 is MNHEY and CDR2 SMNVEV (reference sequence). The CDR3 spans 13 residues. V lost 3 bases and J 4 bases, leaving 9 bases between the germline ends. Study-level points and caveats: In the 120 validation repertoires, a later analysis found that first-cohort TCR clusters tended to co-occur. The study flagged approximately 180 TCR beta chains as cytomegalovirus-associated. Most TCRs appeared rarely, but some public TCRs recurred in many donors. A classifier reportedly called cytomegalovirus status with high sensitivity and specificity.

Points on this clone: Its antigen is currently unknown.

Using immunoSEQ multiplex PCR, the repertoire was profiled, and TCRdb retains in-frame clones only, with some absent. The data contain over 200,000 clones, 70% to 90% of them seen just once; the ten biggest clones take up around 3%. The gene calls are TRBV27 and TRBJ1-1; D is perhaps TRBD1 (6 bases). The specimen was PBMCs. The TCR originated in a woman between 18 and 29 years old in good health and CMV-seronegative. The CDR3 loop is CASSFQGTTEAFF. The CDR3 bases are TGTGCCAGCAGTTTTCAGGGGACCACTGAAGCTTTCTTT.